This note documents a single TCR beta chain sequence. CDR1 and CDR2 from the germline V gene are PRHDT and FYEKMQ (reference sequence). CDR3 length: 15 residues. V was shortened by 6 bases and J by 0 bases, with 15 bases between the two germline ends. In the original analysis: Amplified reference gene primers provided the basis for estimating nucleated cell counts. Produced via immunoSEQ multiplex PCR; TCRdb's table is partial and in-frame only. V, J and clone size derive from that table, while D and trimming were established from the DNA sequence. The sample has 120,000 or so clones; roughly 80% are singletons. The sample is drawn from a study of blood T cell repertoires in COVID-19. Study in general: Acute and convalescent COVID-19 specimens originated in the United States, Italy and Spain. In each case, the material was cDNA or gDNA derived from T cells, B-cell-depleted T cells, or PBMCs.

This TCR was sampled from a man between 65 and 79 years old with acute or convalescent COVID-19. The J gene is TRBJ2-7, the V gene TRBV13, with TRBD1 as a possible D gene (5 bases). Material: peripheral blood. The CDR3 sequence is CASSLSGFSSYEQYF. CDR3 nucleotides: TGTGCCAGCAGTTTATCAGGGTTTAGCTCCTACGAGCAGTACTTC.